The rows below give T cell receptor beta chains drawn from one sample of a study of cytomegalovirus exposure and HLA in healthy donors. Data came from immunoSEQ multiplex PCR; TCRdb stores just in-frame clones and leaves some out. The sample records more than 95,000 clones, roughly 76% being singletons. Source material: PBMCs. Receptors were obtained from an older woman in good health and CMV-seropositive. Both conserved end residues are part of each CDR3. D genes are given only for firm matches. Some rows have no size entry. The others give once, few or many, or a class for an expanded clone.

clone_size j_call v_call d_call cdr3_aa cdr3_nt
- TRBJ1-4 TRBV6-6 TRBD1 CASSRRQGLEKLFF TGTGCCAGTTCTAGGAGACAGGGTTTGGAAAAACTGTTTTTT
- TRBJ2-1 TRBV5-1 TRBD1 CASSYGQDSYNEQFF TGCGCCAGCAGCTACGGACAGGATTCCTACAATGAGCAGTTCTTC
- TRBJ2-7 TRBV5-1 TRBD1 CASSLGTLQGTYEQYF TGCGCCAGCAGCTTGGGGACCCTACAGGGGACCTACGAGCAGTACTTC
few TRBJ1-2 TRBV20-1 - CSALPGGGYTF TGCAGTGCCCTCCCGGGAGGAGGCTACACCTTC
- TRBJ2-5 TRBV9 TRBD2 CASSVGRTSLSETQYF TGTGCCAGCAGCGTGGGAAGGACTAGTCTATCGGAGACCCAGTACTTC
- TRBJ1-1 TRBV4-2 - CASSQGTQGWTEAFF TGTGCCAGCAGCCAAGGAACGCAGGGGTGGACTGAAGCTTTCTTT
- TRBJ1-4 TRBV9 TRBD1 CASSKLPGGELEKLFF TGTGCCAGCAGCAAACTCCCAGGGGGTGAGTTGGAGAAACTGTTTTTT
once TRBJ1-3 TRBV7-2 - CASSLGVSGNTIYF TGTGCCAGCAGCTTAGGTGTATCTGGAAACACCATATATTTT
- TRBJ2-5 TRBV4-3 TRBD2 CASSQDMSGGTQETQYF TGCGCCAGCAGCCAAGATATGAGCGGGGGGACCCAAGAGACCCAGTACTTC
- TRBJ2-3 TRBV7-9 TRBD1 CASSPLRQGAGNTQYF TGTGCCAGCAGCCCCTTGAGGCAGGGGGCAGGTAATACGCAGTATTTT
- TRBJ2-1 TRBV5-6 TRBD1 CASSWARDRGSYNEQFF TGTGCCAGCAGCTGGGCACGGGACAGGGGCTCCTACAATGAGCAGTTCTTC
- TRBJ2-1 TRBV11-1 - CASSTRLGRVSHEQFF TGTGCCAGCAGCACCCGACTCGGGCGGGTATCTCATGAGCAGTTCTTC
- TRBJ1-2 TRBV6-6 - CASSYGGALSGYTF TGTGCCAGCAGTTACGGGGGGGCGTTAAGTGGCTACACCTTC
- TRBJ1-2 TRBV11-2 - CASSLQEGIYGYTF TGTGCCAGCAGCTTACAGGAGGGGATCTATGGCTACACCTTC
- TRBJ1-1 TRBV6-5 - CASSYAVRNTEAFF TGTGCCAGCAGTTATGCCGTGAGGAACACTGAAGCTTTCTTT
- TRBJ1-2 TRBV19 - CASSIPLNYGYTF TGTGCCAGTAGTATTCCCTTAAACTATGGCTACACCTTC
- TRBJ2-1 TRBV6-5 TRBD1 CASSSRQGASNNEQFF TGTGCCAGCAGTTCCAGACAGGGGGCGTCGAACAATGAGCAGTTCTTC